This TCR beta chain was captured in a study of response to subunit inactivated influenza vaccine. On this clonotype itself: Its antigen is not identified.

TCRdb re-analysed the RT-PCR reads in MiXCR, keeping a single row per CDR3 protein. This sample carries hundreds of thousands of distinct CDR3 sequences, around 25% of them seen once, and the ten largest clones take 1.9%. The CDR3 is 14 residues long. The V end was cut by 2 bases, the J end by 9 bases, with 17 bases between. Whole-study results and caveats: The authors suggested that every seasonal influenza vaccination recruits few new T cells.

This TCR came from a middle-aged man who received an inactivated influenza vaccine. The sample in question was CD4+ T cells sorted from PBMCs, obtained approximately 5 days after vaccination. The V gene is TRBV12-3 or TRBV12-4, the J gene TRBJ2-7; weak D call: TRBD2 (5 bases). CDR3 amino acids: CASSLSGNPFRQYF. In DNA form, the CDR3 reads TGTGCCAGCAGTTTATCCGGGAATCCCTTTAGGCAGTACTTC.